This TCR beta chain is drawn from a study of CD8 T cells in ankylosing spondylitis. This clonotype has a handful of counts. Its antigen remains unknown. Overall study results and limits: Within matched ankylosing spondylitis synovial fluid, disease-linked clones were reportedly significantly enriched. Reactive arthritis synovial fluid and blood were previously reported to contain some motif variants. For ankylosing spondylitis blood, a TCR beta motif of seven to nine highly homologous variants appeared characteristic. Clones that were linked to disease were CD8+ and were relatively rare in peripheral blood.

Molecular-barcoded quantitative 5'-RACE produced these TCR beta libraries. TCRdb itself ran the 5' RACE reads through MiXCR, one entry per CDR3 protein. Of hundreds of thousands of distinct CDR3 sequences listed, approximately 10% were seen once; the top ten hold less than 0.65%. This TCR was sampled from a male donor with ankylosing spondylitis. The sequencing input was blood, either unsorted or a sorted T cell fraction (not recorded which).

CDR3 sequence: CASSLGTGPTGELFF. The DNA for the CDR3 is TGTGCCAGCAGCCTAGGGACAGGGCCTACCGGGGAGCTGTTTTTT. The chain employs TRBV3-1 and TRBJ2-2, with 9 bases lining up with TRBD1. Trimming cost V 4 bases and J 5 bases; bases outside gene matches: 5. The CDR3 runs 15 residues. In germline, CDR1 is LGHDT, CDR2 YNNKEL (reference sequence). Full variable domain (missing parts from reference TRBV3-1 and TRBJ2-2): DTAVSQTPKYLVTQMGNDKSIKCEQNLGHDTMYWYKQDSKKFLKIMFSYNNKELIINETVPNRFSPKSPDKAHLNLHINSLELGDSAVYFCASSLGTGPTGELFFGEGSRLTVL.